This entry concerns a single T cell receptor beta chain. Its antigen remains unknown. A quantitative 5'-RACE method, one with molecular barcodes, was used to make TCR beta libraries. TCRdb re-analysed the 5' RACE reads in MiXCR, keeping a single row per CDR3 protein. The data show 340,000 or so distinct CDR3 sequences, roughly 14% seen once. The data were obtained in a study of CD8 T cells in ankylosing spondylitis. V gave up 7 bases and J gave up 7 bases, with 11 bases separating them. Germline V gene data show CDR1 as MNHEY and CDR2 as SVGEGT. The CDR3 spans 12 residues. Notes on the study in general: A motif of 7 to 9 highly homologous TCR beta variants was seen as apparently characteristic of ankylosing spondylitis blood.

V is TRBV6-2 or TRBV6-3 and J is TRBJ2-1; D perhaps matches TRBD2 (7 bases). The sequence was obtained from a male donor with ankylosing spondylitis or in good health (not recorded which). The sequenced material came from blood, either unsorted or a sorted T cell fraction (not recorded which). CDR3 DNA: TGTGCCAGCAAAGGGGGGGAGAATGAGCAGTTCTTC. Translation gives CASKGGENEQFF.